A selection of T cell receptor beta chains follows, all from one sample in a study of spatial heterogeneity in lung cancer. TCRdb passed the 5' RACE reads through MiXCR, listing each CDR3 protein once. The profile covers approximately 100,000 distinct CDR3 sequences, with approximately 19% appearing a single time and 21% taken by the ten largest. Specimen: PBMCs, collected at follow-up. Receptors were obtained from a male donor with early-stage non-small cell lung cancer. Each CDR3 is given with its conserved first and last residue. The D gene is left open where the match is weak. Clone sizes are given selectively: once, few, many, or a class where the clone is expanded.

D gene	V gene	clone size	J gene	CDR3 protein	CDR3 DNA
NA	TRBV18	many	TRBJ1-1	CASSPASMNTEAFF	TGTGCCAGCTCACCGGCCTCAATGAACACTGAAGCTTTCTTT
NA	TRBV25-1	NA	TRBJ2-7	CASSEWGSEEQYF	TGTGCCAGCAGTGAATGGGGGAGCGAGGAGCAGTACTTC
NA	TRBV12-3/TRBV12-4	NA	TRBJ2-5	CASSFGRQETQYF	TGTGCCAGCAGTTTTGGCCGCCAAGAGACCCAGTACTTC
NA	TRBV10-3	NA	TRBJ1-1	CAIVEAMNTEAFF	TGTGCCATCGTTGAGGCCATGAACACTGAAGCTTTCTTT
TRBD2	TRBV24-1	NA	TRBJ2-1	CATSDLQLGASGRGYNEQFF	TGTGCCACCAGTGATTTGCAACTAGGGGCTAGCGGGAGAGGGTACAATGAGCAGTTCTTC
NA	TRBV5-6	few	TRBJ1-6	CASSLGLSRSPLHF	TGTGCCAGCAGCTTGGGACTCAGCCGTTCACCCCTCCACTTT
NA	TRBV25-1	NA	TRBJ2-1	CASKNRTPFYNEQFF	TGTGCCAGCAAAAATAGAACACCTTTTTACAATGAGCAGTTCTTC
NA	TRBV9	NA	TRBJ1-1	CASSVDVNTEAFF	TGTGCCAGCAGCGTAGATGTGAACACTGAAGCTTTCTTT
NA	TRBV20-1	many	TRBJ2-2	CSASLDPTGELFF	TGCAGTGCTAGTCTGGACCCCACCGGGGAGCTGTTTTTT
NA	TRBV20-1	many	TRBJ1-5	CSARDLERRGNQPQHF	TGCAGTGCTAGAGATCTTGAGCGCAGGGGAAATCAGCCCCAGCATTTT
NA	TRBV6-2/TRBV6-3	NA	TRBJ2-1	CASSLRSGSGYYNEQFF	TGTGCCAGCAGTCTTCGCTCAGGCTCTGGCTACTACAATGAGCAGTTCTTC
NA	TRBV12-3/TRBV12-4	NA	TRBJ1-2	CATSLPGGYTF	TGTGCCACCAGTTTACCCGGGGGCTACACCTTC
TRBD1	TRBV7-2	few	TRBJ2-5	CASSPTGASGETQYF	TGTGCCAGCAGCCCGACAGGGGCTAGTGGAGAGACCCAGTACTTC
NA	TRBV6-5	few	TRBJ1-1	CASSYSRHSGTEAFF	TGTGCCAGCAGTTACAGTCGTCACTCGGGCACTGAAGCTTTCTTT
NA	TRBV24-1	few	TRBJ2-3	CATSQADTDTQYF	TGTGCCACCTCCCAGGCGGACACAGATACGCAGTATTTT
TRBD2	TRBV2	NA	TRBJ2-1	CASSGRGLAEYNEQFF	TGTGCCAGCAGTGGGAGAGGACTAGCGGAGTACAATGAGCAGTTCTTC